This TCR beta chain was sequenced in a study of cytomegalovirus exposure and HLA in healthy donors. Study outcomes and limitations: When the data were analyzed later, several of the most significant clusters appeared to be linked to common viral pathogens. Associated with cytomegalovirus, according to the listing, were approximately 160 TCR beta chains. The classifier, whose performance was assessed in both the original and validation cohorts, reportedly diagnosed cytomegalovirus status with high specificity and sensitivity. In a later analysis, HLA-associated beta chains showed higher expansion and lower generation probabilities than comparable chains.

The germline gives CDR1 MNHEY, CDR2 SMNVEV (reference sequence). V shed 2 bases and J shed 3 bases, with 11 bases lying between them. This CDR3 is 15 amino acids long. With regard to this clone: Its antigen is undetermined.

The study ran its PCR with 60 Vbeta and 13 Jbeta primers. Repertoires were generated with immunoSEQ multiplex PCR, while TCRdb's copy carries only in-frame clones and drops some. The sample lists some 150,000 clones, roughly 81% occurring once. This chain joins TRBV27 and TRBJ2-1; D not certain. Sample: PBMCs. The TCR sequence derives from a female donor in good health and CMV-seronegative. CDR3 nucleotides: TGTGCCAGCAGTTTAAGCGTCGAAATCTACAATGAGCAGTTCTTC. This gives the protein CASSLSVEIYNEQFF.